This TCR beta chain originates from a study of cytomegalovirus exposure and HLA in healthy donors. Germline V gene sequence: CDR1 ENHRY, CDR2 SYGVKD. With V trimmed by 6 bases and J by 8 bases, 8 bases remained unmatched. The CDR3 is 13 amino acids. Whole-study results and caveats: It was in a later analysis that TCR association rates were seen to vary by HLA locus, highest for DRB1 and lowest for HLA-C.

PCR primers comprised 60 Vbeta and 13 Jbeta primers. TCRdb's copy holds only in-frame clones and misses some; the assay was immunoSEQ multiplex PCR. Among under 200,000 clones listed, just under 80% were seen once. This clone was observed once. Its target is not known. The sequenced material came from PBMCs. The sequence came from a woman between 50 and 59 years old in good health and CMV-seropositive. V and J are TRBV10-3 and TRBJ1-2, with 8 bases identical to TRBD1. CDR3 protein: CAISETGAEGYTF. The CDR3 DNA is TGTGCCATCAGCGAGACAGGGGCCGAGGGCTACACCTTC.